The clone carrying this TCR beta chain was counted between two and nine times. The source of the sample is a study of blood T cell repertoires in COVID-19. Study-wide context: The samples span acute and convalescent COVID-19 from the United States, Italy and Spain. The cDNA or gDNA used as material had been derived from T cells, B-cell-depleted T cells, or PBMCs.

In the authors' methods: Researchers report that nucleated cell counts were estimated from reference gene primer amplification. Clones were read by immunoSEQ multiplex PCR, and TCRdb kept only the in-frame ones, dropping some. D and trimming were read from the DNA, whereas the V and J calls and clone size are those reported in that table. Here the sample spans about 110,000 clones, over 65% being singletons. Germline assignment: CDR1 LGHDT and CDR2 YNNKEL (reference sequence). V was clipped by 0 bases and J by 3 bases; unmatched bases: 4. CDR3 size: 15 residues. This chain links TRBV3-1 (or the pseudogene TRBV3-2) with TRBJ2-7; 8 nucleotides agree with TRBD2. The sequenced sample consisted of peripheral blood. The sequence derives from a woman aged 35 to 49 with acute or convalescent COVID-19. CDR3 nucleotide sequence: TGTGCCAGCAGCCAAGATAGCCTAGCGGGCTACGAGCAGTACTTC. It is translated as CASSQDSLAGYEQYF.